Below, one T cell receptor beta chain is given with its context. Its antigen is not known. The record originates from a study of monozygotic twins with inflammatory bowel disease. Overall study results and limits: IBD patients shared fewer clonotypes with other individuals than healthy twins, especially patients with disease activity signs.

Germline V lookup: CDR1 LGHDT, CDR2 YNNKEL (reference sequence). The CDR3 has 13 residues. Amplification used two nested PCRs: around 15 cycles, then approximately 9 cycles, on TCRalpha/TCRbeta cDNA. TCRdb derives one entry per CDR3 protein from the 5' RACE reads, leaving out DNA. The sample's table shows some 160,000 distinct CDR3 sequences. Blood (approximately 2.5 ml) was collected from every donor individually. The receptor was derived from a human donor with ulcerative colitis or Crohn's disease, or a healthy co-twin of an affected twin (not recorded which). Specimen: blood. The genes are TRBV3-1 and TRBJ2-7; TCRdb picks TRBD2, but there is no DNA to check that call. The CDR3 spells CASSQVAGYGQYF.